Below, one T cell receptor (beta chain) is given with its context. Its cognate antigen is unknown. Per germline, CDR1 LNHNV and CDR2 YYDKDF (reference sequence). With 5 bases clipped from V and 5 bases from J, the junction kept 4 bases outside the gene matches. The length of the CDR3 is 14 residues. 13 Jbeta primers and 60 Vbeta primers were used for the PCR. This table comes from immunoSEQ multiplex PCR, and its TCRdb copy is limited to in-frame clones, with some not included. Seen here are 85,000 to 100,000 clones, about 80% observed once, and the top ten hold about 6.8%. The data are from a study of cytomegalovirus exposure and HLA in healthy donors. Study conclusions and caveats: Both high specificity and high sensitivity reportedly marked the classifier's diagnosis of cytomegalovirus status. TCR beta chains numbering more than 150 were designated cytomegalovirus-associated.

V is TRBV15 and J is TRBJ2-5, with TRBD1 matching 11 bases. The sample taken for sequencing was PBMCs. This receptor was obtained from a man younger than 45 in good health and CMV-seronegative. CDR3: CATSPDRGLETQYF. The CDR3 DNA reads TGTGCCACCAGCCCGGACAGGGGGCTGGAGACCCAGTACTTC.